This T cell receptor (beta chain) derives from a study of cytomegalovirus exposure and HLA in healthy donors. Across the study: From 150 million to 200 million T cells, an earlier analysis saw under 140 million unique TCR beta sequences.

V trimming: 7 bases; J trimming: 4 bases; junction bases outside the gene matches: 9. This CDR3 contains 16 residues. CDR1 is WNHNN and CDR2 is SYGVQD in the germline V gene (reference sequence). With 60 Vbeta and 13 Jbeta primers, the PCR was carried out. Method: immunoSEQ multiplex PCR; TCRdb's copy keeps in-frame clones and lacks some. The repertoire holds more than 95,000 clones, with around 86% as singletons. Findings of the study overall: There were some V segments, including TRBV6-2 and TRBV6-3, excluded as indistinguishable.

Points on this clone: The antigen remains undetermined.

The source material was PBMCs. The gene calls are TRBV10-1 and TRBJ2-2; 10 bases match TRBD1. The sequence was obtained from a man in his thirties or forties in good health and CMV-seropositive. For the CDR3, the DNA is TGCGCCAGCAAGATATCGGACAGGGGGTTCACCGGGGAGCTGTTTTTT. Its translation: CASKISDRGFTGELFF.